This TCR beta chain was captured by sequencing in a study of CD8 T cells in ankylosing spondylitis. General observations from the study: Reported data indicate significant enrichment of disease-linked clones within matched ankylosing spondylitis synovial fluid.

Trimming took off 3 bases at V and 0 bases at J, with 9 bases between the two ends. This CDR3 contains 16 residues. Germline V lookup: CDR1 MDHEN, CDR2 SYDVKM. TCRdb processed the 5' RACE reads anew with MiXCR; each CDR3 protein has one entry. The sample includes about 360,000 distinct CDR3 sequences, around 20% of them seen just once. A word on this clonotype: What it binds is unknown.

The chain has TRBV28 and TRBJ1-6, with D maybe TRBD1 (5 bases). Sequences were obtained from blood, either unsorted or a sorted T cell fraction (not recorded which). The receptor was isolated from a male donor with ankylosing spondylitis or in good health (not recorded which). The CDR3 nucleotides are TGTGCCAGCAGTTTGATGACAGACTCCTATAATTCACCCCTCCACTTT. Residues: CASSLMTDSYNSPLHF.